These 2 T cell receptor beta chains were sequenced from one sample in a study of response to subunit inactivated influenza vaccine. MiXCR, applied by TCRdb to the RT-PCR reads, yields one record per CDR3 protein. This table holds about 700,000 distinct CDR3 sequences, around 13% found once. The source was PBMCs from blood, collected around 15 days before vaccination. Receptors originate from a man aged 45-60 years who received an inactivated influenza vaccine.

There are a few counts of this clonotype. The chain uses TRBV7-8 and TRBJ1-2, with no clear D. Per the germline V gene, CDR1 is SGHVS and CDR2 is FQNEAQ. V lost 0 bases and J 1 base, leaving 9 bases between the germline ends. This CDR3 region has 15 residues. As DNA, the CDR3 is TGTGCCAGCAGCTTAGCGCCAGACTATAACTATGGCTACACCTTC. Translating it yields CASSLAPDYNYGYTF.

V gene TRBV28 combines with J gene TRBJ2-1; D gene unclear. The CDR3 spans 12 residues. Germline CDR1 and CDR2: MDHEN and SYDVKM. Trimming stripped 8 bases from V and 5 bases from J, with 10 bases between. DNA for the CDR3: TGTGCCAGCTCACGGCGGCACAATGAGCAGTTCTTC. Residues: CASSRRHNEQFF.